The 7 T cell receptor beta chains reported below all come from one sample, sequenced in a study of regulatory T cells in long-lasting Graves disease. Libraries of TCR beta came from iRepertoire HTBI primers plus Arm-PCR of CDR3 regions. TCRdb ran MiXCR on the multiplex PCR reads and lists one entry per CDR3 protein. The sample yields over 200,000 distinct CDR3 sequences, approximately 20% seen once. Time point: newly diagnosed GD, antithyroid drugs for less than 3 months. Extracted RNA from PBMCs served as the source of the TCR library. These data are also associated with another study on T cells in Graves' hyperthyroidism and ophthalmopathy.

Sequenced material: peripheral blood mononuclear cells (PBMCs), taken at new diagnosis, from a patient treated with antithyroid drugs. The receptors stem from a woman in her 30s with Graves disease.

The chain combines TRBV19 with TRBJ1-2; 9 bases align to TRBD1. CDR3 length: 14 amino acids. In germline, CDR1 is LNHDA, CDR2 SQIVND (reference sequence). Trimming removed 5 bases from V and 8 bases from J; junction bases left unmatched: 9. The CDR3 is CASSLSGTGYGYTF. CDR3 nucleotides: TGTGCCAGTAGTCTTTCCGGGACAGGGTACGGCTACACCTTC.

This clonotype was counted at least ten times. The chain couples TRBV6-5 to TRBJ1-1; 7 bases are a match to TRBD1. Losses at the gene ends were 2 bases for V and 3 bases for J; bases not matched to a gene: 15. CDR1 and CDR2 (germline): MNHEY, SVGAGI. This CDR3 region has 18 residues. CDR3 DNA sequence: TGTGCCAGCAGTTACGACCCCTCTCAGGGACAGTTCGACACTGAAGCTTTCTTT. Its translation: CASSYDPSQGQFDTEAFF.

Ten or more counts support this clonotype. The rearrangement links TRBV6-1 to TRBJ1-2; TRBD1 agrees at 10 bases. Losses at the gene ends were 7 bases for V and 2 bases for J; bases not matched to a gene: 10. Germline V lookup: CDR1 MNHNS, CDR2 SASEGT. CDR3 length: 16 residues. Written as DNA, the CDR3 is TGTGCCAGCAACCCCGATCGGACAGGGGGAAACTATGGCTACACCTTC. Translating gives CASNPDRTGGNYGYTF.

At least ten counts were recorded for this clonotype. The genes are TRBV7-6 and TRBJ2-3; D is unclear. Looked up from germline, CDR1 is SGHVS and CDR2 is FNYEAQ. This CDR3 region has 14 residues. V dropped 1 base and J dropped 3 bases, with 8 bases sitting between them. The CDR3 nucleotides are TGTGCCAGCAGCTTAGTATCCCTTACAGATACGCAGTATTTT. Its translation is CASSLVSLTDTQYF.

A few counts support this clonotype. The chain uses TRBV11-2 and TRBJ1-2, with no clear D. V was pared by 1 base and J by 7 bases, with 10 bases between. Germline CDR1 SGHAT, CDR2 FQNNGV. The CDR3 is 13 amino acids. CDR3 coding DNA: TGTGCCAGCAGCTTAGGGTCGGATTGTGGCTACACCTTC. This gives the protein CASSLGSDCGYTF.

This clonotype was counted at least ten times. The chain recombines TRBV12-5 with TRBJ2-3; 8 nucleotides align to TRBD2. The CDR3 is 18 residues long. V shed 0 bases and J 1 base; nucleotides not matched to a gene: 9. CDR1 and CDR2 from the germline V gene are LGHNT and FRNRAP. The chain's CDR3 is CASGLVLVRGGGTDTQYF. The CDR3 DNA follows: TGTGCTAGTGGTTTGGTACTGGTTCGGGGGGGGGGCACAGATACGCAGTATTTT.

This clonotype was detected many times. The chain uses TRBV5-1 and TRBJ1-1, with TRBD1 identical over 11 bases. Germline V gives CDR1 SGHRS, CDR2 YFSETQ. V shed 2 bases, J shed 5 bases, and the junction held 8 bases outside the gene matches. The CDR3 is 16 residues long. The CDR3 region is CASSFGTGGSRTEAFF. The CDR3 DNA reads TGCGCCAGCAGCTTTGGGACAGGGGGTTCGCGGACTGAAGCTTTCTTT.